This T cell receptor (beta chain) is drawn from a study of blood T cell repertoires in COVID-19. For the study at large: T cells, B-cell-depleted T cells, or PBMCs supplied cDNA or gDNA.

Germline V lookup: CDR1 SNHLY, CDR2 FYNNEI. The CDR3 runs to 15 residues. With V trimmed by 6 bases and J by 0 bases, 5 bases remained unmatched. Per the original data handling: Reference gene primer amplification gave estimated nucleated cell counts. Using immunoSEQ multiplex PCR, the repertoire was profiled, and TCRdb retains in-frame clones only, with some absent. V and J calls and clone size are those listed in that table; D and trimming were worked out from the DNA. The data show 45,000 to 55,000 clones, with around 80% seen just once and roughly 5.8% held by the top ten. The chain recombines TRBV2 with TRBJ2-3; 8 bases agree with TRBD1. This TCR was sampled from a woman in her fifties or sixties with acute COVID-19. The sequenced sample was PBMCs or T cells enriched from blood (not recorded which). The CDR3 is CASSRGQESTDTQYF. The DNA of the CDR3 is TGTGCCAGCAGCCGGGGACAGGAAAGCACAGATACGCAGTATTTT.